Below, 16 T cell receptor beta chains from the same sample are listed, as sequenced in a study of T-cell reconstitution after alpha-beta-depleted transplantation in children. During its preparation, the TCRbeta library received unique molecular identifiers. TCRdb redid the calling of the PCR reads with MiXCR, one entry per CDR3 protein. Here the sample spans about 980,000 distinct CDR3 sequences, about 26% being singletons. This specimen was PBMCs, mostly from graft donor cells, taken 360 days after TCRalphabeta/CD19-depleted stem cell transplant. The receptors shown here come from a boy younger than two who had a stem cell transplant for SCID, so the T cells may come from the graft donor.

The rearrangement uses TRBV7-8 and TRBJ1-1; 8 bases are shared with TRBD1. The CDR3 is 17 amino acids. Germline trimming cut 5 bases from V and 4 bases from J; bases unmatched to any gene: 15. Germline V CDR1 and CDR2: SGHVS, FQNEAQ. The CDR3 DNA sequence: TGTGCCAGCAGCATCGGACAGGGAGAGGTTGGGCTCACTGAAGCTTTCTTT. Residues: CASSIGQGEVGLTEAFF.

This clonotype was detected only a few times. The J gene is TRBJ2-3, the V gene TRBV20-1; weak D call: TRBD2 (6 bases). The germline V gene has CDR1 DFQATT and CDR2 SNEGSKA (reference sequence). This CDR3 is 14 amino acids long. V lost 4 bases and J lost 2, with 13 bases in between. Here the CDR3 reads CSATGSGYTDTQYF. The CDR3, as DNA: TGCAGTGCTACTGGGAGCGGGTACACAGATACGCAGTATTTT.

V and J are TRBV5-1 and TRBJ1-2; D ambiguous. Germline V gene lookup returns CDR1 SGHRS and CDR2 YFSETQ. Trimming left V 4 bases short and J 6 bases short, with 25 bases between. This CDR3 contains 17 residues. The CDR3 loop reads CASSPGWVGSGMDGYTF. CDR3 coding DNA: TGCGCCAGCAGCCCGGGTTGGGTAGGTTCCGGGATGGATGGCTACACCTTC.

The chain combines TRBV18 with TRBJ2-7; no definite D call. CDR3 length equals 13 residues. Trimming took 1 base from V and 1 from J, leaving 5 bases between them. The germline gives CDR1 KGHSH, CDR2 LQKENI. The CDR3 region is CASSPLESYEQYF. The CDR3 region has the DNA TGTGCCAGCTCACCACTAGAGTCCTACGAGCAGTACTTC.

A few counts support this clonotype. The J gene is TRBJ2-2, the V gene TRBV20-1, with D possibly being TRBD2 (6 bases). The CDR3 length is 15 residues. Germline-derived CDR1 and CDR2 are DFQATT and SNEGSKA (reference sequence). Trimming took 3 bases from V and 4 from J, leaving 15 bases between them. The CDR3 spells CSASSGGVGTGELFF. The CDR3 DNA follows: TGCAGTGCTAGTTCGGGCGGGGTGGGCACCGGGGAGCTGTTTTTT.

The chain is built from TRBV6-6 and TRBJ2-1; tentative D call: TRBD2 (5 bases). The CDR3 has 13 residues. Germline CDR1 reads MNHNY; CDR2 reads SVGAGI (reference sequence). The V gene lost 2 bases and the J gene lost 6 bases, with 8 bases spanning the gap. CDR3 DNA sequence: TGTGCCAGCAGTTACGGAGGCATCAATGAGCAGTTCTTC. The encoded protein is CASSYGGINEQFF.

This clonotype was counted a few times. The rearrangement joins TRBV3-1 to TRBJ2-2, with 11 nucleotides matching TRBD2. Germline V gene lookup returns CDR1 LGHDT and CDR2 YNNKEL (reference sequence). This CDR3 region has 15 residues. J lost 6 bases, V lost 6 bases, and 6 bases had no gene match. CDR3 sequence reads: CASRLAGERAGELFF. The CDR3 DNA sequence: TGTGCCAGCAGACTAGCGGGGGAGAGGGCCGGGGAGCTGTTTTTT.

This clonotype has more than one count but fewer than ten. The gene calls are TRBV29-1 and TRBJ1-1, with D unclear. Germline CDR1 SQVTM, CDR2 ANQGSEA. The CDR3 has 15 residues. Between the trimmed V and J ends, which lost 4 bases and 0 bases, there was a span of 15 bases. The CDR3 is CSVGGTDYMNTEAFF. CDR3 coding DNA: TGCAGCGTTGGGGGAACGGACTACATGAACACTGAAGCTTTCTTT. The complete variable domain, with remaining parts taken from reference TRBV29-1 and TRBJ1-1, reads SAVISQKPSRDICQRGTSLTIQCQVDSQVTMMFWYRQQPGQSLTLIATANQGSEATYESGFVIDKFPISRPNLTFSTLTVSNMSPEDSSIYLCSVGGTDYMNTEAFFGQGTRLTVV.

The V gene is TRBV20-1, the J gene TRBJ1-1; weak D call: TRBD1 (6 bases). Trimming pared 6 bases from V and 10 bases from J, leaving 18 bases between. The CDR3 has 12 amino acids. Germline V gene sequence: CDR1 DFQATT, CDR2 SNEGSKA (reference sequence). CDR3 amino acids: CSASGAVFPAFF. CDR3 nucleotide sequence: TGCAGTGCCTCAGGGGCGGTTTTTCCAGCTTTCTTT.

The J gene is TRBJ2-1, the V gene TRBV24-1, with D possibly called TRBD1 or TRBD2 (5 bases each). CDR1 and CDR2 (germline): KGHDR, SFDVKD. V was clipped by 5 bases and J by 5 bases, with 18 bases between them. The CDR3 consists of 16 residues. The CDR3 DNA sequence: TGTGCCACCAGTGGGGGCCCTTGGGCTAGCCACAATGAGCAGTTCTTC. This codes for CATSGGPWASHNEQFF.

This clonotype was picked up a small number of times. The CDR3 DNA reads as TGTGCCAGCAGTCGTAAGAGAGAGAACTCGGAAGCTTTCTTT. Its protein product is CASSRKRENSEAFF. This chain links TRBV12-3 or TRBV12-4 with TRBJ1-1; D remains ambiguous. The CDR3 consists of 14 residues. V was trimmed by 5 bases and J by 8 bases, leaving 18 bases between them.

The chain employs TRBV20-1 and TRBJ2-7; D unresolved. Trimming pared 2 bases from V and 2 bases from J, leaving 13 bases between. CDR1 and CDR2 from the germline V gene are DFQATT and SNEGSKA (reference sequence). This CDR3 is built from 14 residues. CDR3 nucleotide sequence: TGCAGTGCTAGAACGTTGGAGACAACCTACGAGCAGTACTTC. Translating gives CSARTLETTYEQYF.

The chain uses TRBV12-3 or TRBV12-4 and TRBJ2-7; TRBD2 matches at 8 bases. V lost 6 bases, J lost 5 bases, and 9 bases stayed unmatched. The CDR3 sequence is 14 residues long. CDR3 coding DNA: TGTGCCAGCAGGGTAAGCGGGGGAATCGACGAGCAGTACTTC. It is translated as CASRVSGGIDEQYF.

Only one count was recorded for this clonotype. The genes are TRBV20-1 and TRBJ2-1; possible D gene TRBD2, 6 bases. Germline V gives CDR1 DFQATT, CDR2 SNEGSKA (reference sequence). This CDR3 is built from 12 residues. V was cut by 7 bases and J by 2 bases, with 9 bases left in between. Written as DNA, the CDR3 is TGCAGTGGGGGGGACCCCTACAATGAGCAGTTCTTC. Encoded protein: CSGGDPYNEQFF.

A few counts support this clonotype. The chain carries TRBV12-3 or TRBV12-4 and TRBJ2-7, with 8 bases aligning to TRBD1. This CDR3 contains 16 residues. With V trimmed by 5 bases and J by 1 base, 10 bases remained unmatched. CDR3 nucleotide sequence: TGTGCCAGCAGTCCTCGAGGACAGGGAAGGTCCTACGAGCAGTACTTC. It codes for CASSPRGQGRSYEQYF.

This clonotype turned up a few times. The J gene is TRBJ2-1, the V gene TRBV5-1; 7 bases are a match to TRBD1. J gave up 10 bases and V 1 base, and 20 bases lay outside the gene matches. CDR1 and CDR2 (germline): SGHRS, YFSETQ. The length of the CDR3 is 18 residues. The chain's CDR3 is CASSLSLLDRESAREQFF. For the CDR3, the DNA is TGCGCCAGCAGCTTGTCCCTACTCGACAGGGAATCTGCAAGGGAGCAGTTCTTC. Combining the CDR3 with reference TRBV5-1 and TRBJ2-1 gives the whole variable domain KAGVTQTPRYLIKTRGQQVTLSCSPISGHRSVSWYQQTPGQGLQFLFEYFSETQRNKGNFPGRFSGRQFSNSRSEMNVSTLELGDSALYLCASSLSLLDRESAREQFFGPGTRLTVL.